A single sample is the source of the 31 T cell receptor beta chains below, sequenced in a study of blood T cell repertoires in COVID-19 (dated by TCRdb to 2020 to 2022). The library came from the immunoSEQ multiplex PCR assay. This is the immuneACCESS table as TCRdb keeps it, with only in-frame sequences that have V and J called. A part of the clones is gone; compared with another copy, unresolved V genes explain less than half, and the rest is unexplained. The sample table lists 250,000 or so clones, approximately 88% of them with a count of one. 2.5% of the sample comes from the top ten. Sequenced: PBMCs or T cells enriched from blood (not recorded which). Every receptor here comes from a middle-aged woman with acute COVID-19.

The chain links TRBV21-1 to TRBJ1-1; the table names TRBD1, a call not compared with the DNA. TRBV21-1 constitutes a pseudogene. The CDR3 loop spans 18 amino acids. The CDR3 DNA reads TGTGCCAGCAGCAAAACTTGGGACAGGGAGGGGGTGAACACTGAAGCTTTCTTT. Translated, it gives CASSKTWDREGVNTEAFF.

The J gene is TRBJ1-1, the V gene TRBV7-2, with D perhaps matching TRBD1 (5 bases). V dropped 1 base and J dropped 4 bases, with 16 bases sitting between them. This CDR3 is 16 amino acids long. Germline assignment: CDR1 SGHTA and CDR2 FQGNSA. Here the CDR3 reads CASSLGWGEVGTEAFF. DNA of the CDR3: TGTGCCAGCAGCTTAGGATGGGGCGAGGTCGGCACTGAAGCTTTCTTT.

This clone occurred a few times. V usage is TRBV19 and J usage is TRBJ2-5; D is undetermined. Germline V gives CDR1 LNHDA, CDR2 SQIVND (reference sequence). V was trimmed by 6 bases and J by 3 bases, leaving 11 bases between them. This CDR3 spans 13 amino acids. The CDR3 spells CASRTSGEETQYF. The CDR3 DNA follows: TGTGCCAGTAGAACCTCAGGCGAAGAGACCCAGTACTTC.

The V and J genes are TRBV19 and TRBJ1-1; D not certain. The V gene's germline CDR1 is LNHDA and CDR2 SQIVND (reference sequence). CDR3 size: 15 residues. The ends were cut back, 6 bases at V and 0 bases at J, with 14 bases in the middle. CDR3 sequence reads: CASRLEGGLNTEAFF. Written as DNA, the CDR3 is TGTGCCAGTAGATTGGAGGGTGGATTGAACACTGAAGCTTTCTTT.

The rearrangement uses TRBV24-1 and TRBJ2-3; 7 positions match TRBD2. The J segment lost 2 bases and the V segment lost 3 bases, leaving 7 bases of the junction unmatched. Looked up from germline, CDR1 is KGHDR and CDR2 is SFDVKD. This CDR3 contains 16 residues. CDR3 DNA: TGTGCCACCAGTGATGTGGGAGCGGGAATCACAGATACGCAGTATTTT. This gives the protein CATSDVGAGITDTQYF.

This clone was detected only once. CDR3: CATSDRQNTEAFF. CDR3 bases: TGTGCCACCAGCGACAGGCAGAACACTGAAGCTTTCTTT. The chain links TRBV24-1 to TRBJ1-1; TRBD1 is a possible D gene (6 bases). CDR3 length: 13 residues. Trimming removed 7 bases from V and 1 base from J, with 9 bases in between. From germline, CDR1 is KGHDR and CDR2 SFDVKD.

The genes are TRBV7-2 and TRBJ2-1, with D hard to call. V was trimmed by 5 bases and J by 4 bases, leaving 15 bases between them. The CDR3 sequence is 15 residues long. Germline CDR1 is SGHTA and CDR2 is FQGNSA. The CDR3 loop reads CASSATIPSYNEQFF. CDR3 nucleotide sequence: TGTGCCAGCAGCGCCACTATCCCGTCATACAATGAGCAGTTCTTC.

The chain uses TRBV6-5 and TRBJ1-4; weak D call: TRBD1 (5 bases). Germline loops: CDR1 MNHEY, CDR2 SVGAGI. This CDR3 has 14 residues. Trimming removed 3 bases from V and 8 bases from J, with 13 bases in between. The CDR3 loop is CASSYGGGGEKLFF. Here the CDR3 DNA reads TGTGCCAGCAGTTATGGGGGAGGTGGCGAAAAACTGTTTTTT.

The V call is TRBV4-1, the J call TRBJ2-7; D might be TRBD1 (6 bases). The CDR3 has 19 residues. Looked up from germline, CDR1 is MGHRA and CDR2 is YSYEKL. V was trimmed by 2 bases and J by 2 bases, leaving 25 bases between them. This CDR3 reads CASSQNVDRVPVRPYEQYV. For the CDR3, the DNA is TGCGCCAGCAGCCAAAATGTGGACAGAGTCCCGGTTCGTCCCTACGAGCAGTACGTC.

This sequence joins TRBV10-2 and TRBJ1-2; D gene ambiguous. The CDR3 spans 13 residues. Germline assignment: CDR1 WSHSY and CDR2 SAAADI. V lost 11 bases to trimming and J lost 3 bases, with 16 bases between them. CDR3 region: CASRHSADYGYTF. The CDR3 nucleotides are TGCGCCTCACGACACTCTGCTGACTATGGCTACACCTTC.

The chain joins TRBV27 to TRBJ2-1; no firm D call. Trimming took off 3 bases at V and 8 bases at J, with 5 bases between the two ends. The CDR3 runs to 11 residues. Germline loops: CDR1 MNHEY, CDR2 SMNVEV (reference sequence). The DNA for the CDR3 is TGTGCCAGCAGTTTTGGAGATGAGCAGTTCTTC. It specifies CASSFGDEQFF.

The chain carries TRBV2 and TRBJ2-1; D remains ambiguous. The CDR3 runs to 14 residues. V lost 4 bases to trimming and J lost 4 bases, with 11 bases between them. Germline lookup yields CDR1 SNHLY and CDR2 FYNNEI. The CDR3 DNA reads TGTGCCAGCAGTGTCCTAGAGTCTTACAATGAGCAGTTCTTC. This codes for CASSVLESYNEQFF.

A few counts support this clone. This sequence joins TRBV4-1 and TRBJ2-5, with TRBD1 matching 7 bases. The CDR3 contains 13 residues. Germline CDR1 reads MGHRA; CDR2 reads YSYEKL. Trimming cost V 4 bases and J 4 bases; bases outside gene matches: 3. The CDR3 coding sequence is TGCGCCAGCAGCCGACAGGGATCAGAGACCCAGTACTTC. Its translation: CASSRQGSETQYF.

This clone has just one count. The CDR3: CASSQESSGYNEQFF. Here the CDR3 DNA reads TGTGCCAGCAGCCAAGAGAGTAGCGGCTACAATGAGCAGTTCTTC. This chain uses TRBV3-1 (or the pseudogene TRBV3-2) with TRBJ2-1, with D tentatively TRBD2 (6 bases). There are 15 residues in the CDR3. Germline V gene sequence: CDR1 LGHDT, CDR2 YNNKEL (reference sequence). V shed 0 bases and J shed 3 bases, with 9 bases lying between them.

This chain uses TRBV19 with TRBJ1-2, with TRBD1 matching 8 bases. The V and J ends lost 6 bases and 1 base, in that order; junction bases with no gene match: 10. Germline V gene lookup returns CDR1 LNHDA and CDR2 SQIVND (reference sequence). This CDR3 is built from 16 residues. In nucleotides, the CDR3 is TGTGCCAGTAGCAGAGGGACAGGACAAGTTAACTATGGCTACACCTTC. It specifies CASSRGTGQVNYGYTF.

The chain carries TRBV5-1 and TRBJ2-3, with D perhaps matching TRBD2 (5 bases). This CDR3 has 16 residues. The V end was cut by 5 bases, the J end by 4 bases, with 20 bases between. Germline-derived CDR1 and CDR2 are SGHRS and YFSETQ. Here the CDR3 DNA reads TGCGCCAGCAGAATTGGGGAACTTAGCGTTGCAGATACGCAGTATTTT. This encodes CASRIGELSVADTQYF.

V gene TRBV19 combines with J gene TRBJ2-1, with TRBD1 identical over 10 bases. The germline V gene encodes CDR1 LNHDA and CDR2 SQIVND (reference sequence). The CDR3 extends over 14 amino acids. The junction had 8 bases not matched to a gene; V was cut back by 5 bases and J by 10 bases. CDR3 DNA: TGTGCCAGTAGTCCTGGGACAGGGGATTACGAGCAGTTCTTC. Translating it yields CASSPGTGDYEQFF. Full variable domain (missing parts from reference TRBV19 and TRBJ2-1): DGGITQSPKYLFRKEGQNVTLSCEQNLNHDAMYWYRQDPGQGLRLIYYSQIVNDFQKGDIAEGYSVSREKKESFPLTVTSAQKNPTAFYLCASSPGTGDYEQFFGPGTRLTVL.

The chain employs TRBV24-1 and TRBJ2-3; TRBD2 aligns across 8 bases. Trimming took 3 bases from V and 2 from J; bases not matched to a gene: 6. This CDR3 has 16 residues. CDR1 KGHDR and CDR2 SFDVKD come from the germline V gene. CDR3 loop: CATSDPGTSDTDTQYF. In DNA, the CDR3 is TGTGCCACCAGTGATCCCGGGACTAGTGACACAGATACGCAGTATTTT.

The chain links TRBV19 to TRBJ2-7, with 9 positions matching TRBD1. V was pared by 3 bases and J by 6 bases, with 15 bases of the junction left unmatched. The CDR3 sequence is 17 residues long. The germline CDR1 and CDR2 sequences are LNHDA and SQIVND (reference sequence). Written as DNA, the CDR3 is TGTGCCAGTAGTATCCCGGGACAGGGACGAGGACTGGGCGAGCAGTACTTC. Protein sequence: CASSIPGQGRGLGEQYF.

The rearrangement uses TRBV10-1 and TRBJ1-4; 7 bases are shared with TRBD1. Trimming at V came to 6 bases and at J to 4 bases, leaving 8 bases not matched to a gene. The length of the CDR3 is 15 residues. Germline assignment: CDR1 WNHNN and CDR2 SYGVQD (reference sequence). DNA of the CDR3: TGCGCCAGCAGGAGGGACAGACGACGTAATGAAAAACTGTTTTTT. This encodes CASRRDRRRNEKLFF.

V and J are TRBV3-1 (or the pseudogene TRBV3-2) and TRBJ2-1; D unclear. Germline V gene sequence: CDR1 LGHDT, CDR2 YNNKEL (reference sequence). V lost 0 bases to trimming and J lost 9 bases, with 12 bases between them. The CDR3 runs to 14 residues. CDR3 amino acids: CASSQETSVGEQFF. The CDR3 DNA reads TGTGCCAGCAGCCAAGAAACCTCCGTCGGTGAGCAGTTCTTC.

The rearrangement links TRBV11-2 to TRBJ2-1, with D tentatively TRBD1 (5 bases). Trimming cost V 3 bases and J 6 bases, with 15 bases left between them. The CDR3 runs to 15 residues. The germline V gene encodes CDR1 SGHAT and CDR2 FQNNGV. The CDR3 DNA is TGTGCCAGCAGCTTGGGGAACCCAGGGATCAATGAGCAGTTCTTC. Its protein product is CASSLGNPGINEQFF.

This clone was observed once. V usage is TRBV18 and J usage is TRBJ2-1, with 12 bases that match TRBD1. The CDR3 runs to 17 residues. The J segment lost 9 bases and the V segment lost 3 bases, leaving 12 bases of the junction unmatched. From germline, CDR1 is KGHSH and CDR2 LQKENI. The CDR3 sequence is CASSPQMGDRGLGEQFF. The CDR3 DNA is TGTGCCAGCTCACCCCAAATGGGGGACAGGGGGCTTGGTGAGCAGTTCTTC.

V and J are TRBV28 and TRBJ2-1, with TRBD2 matching over 8 bases. The V and J ends lost 11 bases and 0 bases, in that order; junction bases with no gene match: 6. This CDR3 contains 14 residues. The germline CDR1 and CDR2 sequences are MDHEN and SYDVKM. CDR3 bases: TGTGCCGCGACGAGCGGGAGCTCCTACAATGAGCAGTTCTTC. Translating gives CAATSGSSYNEQFF.

The rearrangement uses TRBV25-1 and TRBJ2-5; 9 nucleotides align to TRBD2. The CDR3 loop spans 16 amino acids. Germline assignment: CDR1 MGHDK and CDR2 SYGVNS. J was trimmed by 5 bases and V by 2 bases; bases with no gene match: 9. The CDR3 coding sequence is TGTGCCAGCAGTGAACAACGAGCGGGGGGCCCCGAGACCCAGTACTTC. It translates to CASSEQRAGGPETQYF.

The chain is built from TRBV5-4 and TRBJ1-4; no clear D. Germline CDR1 SGHNT, CDR2 YYREEE (reference sequence). CDR3 length: 15 amino acids. Trimming took 0 bases from V and 1 from J, leaving 7 bases between them. CDR3: CASSLGGLTNEKLFF. CDR3 nucleotide sequence: TGTGCCAGCAGCTTGGGCGGCCTAACTAATGAAAAACTGTTTTTT.

The V call is TRBV30, the J call TRBJ1-1; D gene uncertain. V lost 1 base and J 1 base, leaving 7 bases between the germline ends. The CDR3 runs to 13 residues. Germline CDR1 GTSNPN, CDR2 SVGIG (reference sequence). CDR3 amino acids: CAWSAGKNTEAFF. In DNA, the CDR3 is TGTGCCTGGAGTGCGGGGAAGAACACTGAAGCTTTCTTT.

This chain joins TRBV18 and TRBJ2-7; maybe TRBD2 (7 bases). CDR1 and CDR2 (germline): KGHSH, LQKENI. V dropped 2 bases and J dropped 9 bases, with 20 bases sitting between them. The CDR3 is made up of 15 amino acids. The CDR3 bases are TGTGCCAGCTCACCAGGTGGGAGGGTGTCGGACAGGCAGTACGTC. Its protein product is CASSPGGRVSDRQYV.

V gene TRBV16 combines with J gene TRBJ1-5; perhaps TRBD1 as D (5 bases). The germline gives CDR1 KGHSY, CDR2 FQNENV. V lost 4 bases and J lost 0, with 13 bases in between. There are 16 residues in the CDR3. The CDR3 region is CASSLPGLLSNQPQHF. The CDR3 nucleotides are TGTGCCAGCAGCCTCCCAGGGCTCCTTAGCAATCAGCCCCAGCATTTT.

This clone turned up a few times. The chain is built from TRBV4-1 and TRBJ2-2; D possibly corresponds to TRBD2 (6 bases). Germline loops: CDR1 MGHRA, CDR2 YSYEKL. The V end lost 0 bases, the J end lost 1 base, and 15 bases lay between the germline ends. CDR3 length: 18 amino acids. CDR3 nucleotide sequence: TGCGCCAGCAGCCAAGATAAACGCGTCGGGGGGAACACCGGGGAGCTGTTTTTT. This gives the protein CASSQDKRVGGNTGELFF.

This sequence joins TRBV30 and TRBJ2-1, with 9 bases that match TRBD2. Trimming took 2 bases from V and 4 from J; bases not matched to a gene: 6. The germline V gene encodes CDR1 GTSNPN and CDR2 SVGIG (reference sequence). The CDR3 runs 15 residues. Here the CDR3 reads CAWSPGTSRYNEQFF. The CDR3 bases are TGTGCCTGGAGTCCCGGGACTAGCAGATACAATGAGCAGTTCTTC.